Presented here are 4 T cell receptor beta chains from one specimen sequenced in a study of T cell responses to AZD1222 COVID-19 vaccine. Generated by immunoSEQ multiplex PCR, the TCRdb table keeps only in-frame clones and is missing some. This sample carries roughly 120,000 clones, roughly nine tenths of them seen once, and the ten largest clones take around 2.4%. The sequences come from peripheral blood, collected on day 0 of AZD1222 vaccination. The receptor set was obtained from an adult in good health.

This clone has just one count. The genes are TRBV30 and TRBJ1-2; the match to TRBD1 covers 10 bases. CDR1 GTSNPN and CDR2 SVGIG come from the germline V gene (reference sequence). The V and J ends lost 3 bases and 7 bases, in that order; junction bases with no gene match: 11. The CDR3 spans 15 residues. The CDR3 loop is CAWSKTDRGPFGYTF. The CDR3 nucleotides read TGTGCCTGGAGCAAAACCGACAGGGGGCCTTTTGGCTACACCTTC.

V is TRBV10-2 and J is TRBJ2-7, with 9 nucleotides matching TRBD1. Trimming removed 2 bases from V and 4 bases from J; junction bases left unmatched: 6. The CDR3 loop spans 15 amino acids. The germline V gene has CDR1 WSHSY and CDR2 SAAADI. The CDR3 sequence is CASSERRGQGYEQYF. CDR3 DNA sequence: TGCGCCAGCAGTGAGCGACGGGGACAGGGATACGAGCAGTACTTC.

CDR3 protein: CASSYPPSGGTSGQETQYF. As DNA, the CDR3 is TGTGCCAGCAGTTACCCTCCTAGCGGGGGTACCTCGGGGCAAGAGACCCAGTACTTC. The chain carries TRBV6-2 or TRBV6-3 and TRBJ2-5, with 10 bases that match TRBD2. This CDR3 is built from 19 residues. Germline V lookup: CDR1 MNHEY, CDR2 SVGEGT. Trimming took 2 bases from V and 2 from J; bases not matched to a gene: 14.

This clone was seen only a few times. This chain connects TRBV21-1 to TRBJ2-1; the table's D call, TRBD1, was not checked against the DNA. TRBV21-1 is described as a pseudogene. The CDR3 runs 17 residues. The CDR3 protein is CASSNRTGTGAYNEQFF. The CDR3 DNA sequence: TGTGCCAGCAGCAATAGGACCGGGACAGGGGCCTACAATGAGCAGTTCTTC.